This TCR beta chain was sequenced during a study of neoadjuvant anti-PD-1 for oral cavity cancer. PBMC libraries mostly used roughly 500 ng of input genomic DNA, with six replicates per sample. Assay used: immunoSEQ multiplex PCR; TCRdb lists only in-frame clones, some missing. Of roughly 14,000 clones in the sample, 60% to 70% were seen once. About this clone: Its antigen remains unidentified.

With 4 bases removed from V and 6 bases from J, the gap between germline ends came to 19 bases. CDR1 is SGHDT and CDR2 is YYEEEE in the germline V gene. The CDR3 has 15 residues. Notes on the study in general: Higher pretreatment blood Treg/Th17 ratios correlated with higher pretreatment blood and lower post-treatment tumor TCRbeta clonality.

The sample consisted of PBMCs, taken before nivolumab (anti-PD-1) treatment. The source is a person between 35 and 79 years old with oral cavity squamous cell carcinoma. The chain couples TRBV5-6 to TRBJ1-1; D remains ambiguous. The CDR3 region is CASSKGSRFRAEAFF. In DNA, the CDR3 is TGTGCCAGCAGCAAGGGTTCACGGTTCCGCGCTGAAGCTTTCTTT.